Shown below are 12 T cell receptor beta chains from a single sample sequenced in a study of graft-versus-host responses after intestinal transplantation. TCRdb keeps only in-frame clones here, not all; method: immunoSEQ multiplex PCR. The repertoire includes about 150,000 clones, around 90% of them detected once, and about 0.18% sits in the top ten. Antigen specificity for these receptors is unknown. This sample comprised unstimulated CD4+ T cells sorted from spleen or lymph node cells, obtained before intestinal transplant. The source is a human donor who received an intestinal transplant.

This CDR3 is CAISAGGRAHEQYF. DNA for the CDR3: TGTGCCATCTCTGCCGGCGGGAGGGCCCACGAGCAGTACTTC. V gene TRBV10-3 combines with J gene TRBJ2-7; the match to TRBD2 covers 9 bases. From germline, CDR1 is ENHRY and CDR2 SYGVKD. The CDR3 runs 14 residues. J gave up 5 bases and V 8 bases, and 10 bases lay outside the gene matches.

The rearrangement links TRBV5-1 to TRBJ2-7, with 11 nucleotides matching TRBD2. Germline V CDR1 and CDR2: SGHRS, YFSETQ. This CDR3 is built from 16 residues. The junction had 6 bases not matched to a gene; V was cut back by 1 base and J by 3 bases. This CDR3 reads CASSLLGLAGGYEQYF. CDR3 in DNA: TGCGCCAGCAGCTTGCTCGGGCTAGCGGGGGGCTACGAGCAGTACTTC.

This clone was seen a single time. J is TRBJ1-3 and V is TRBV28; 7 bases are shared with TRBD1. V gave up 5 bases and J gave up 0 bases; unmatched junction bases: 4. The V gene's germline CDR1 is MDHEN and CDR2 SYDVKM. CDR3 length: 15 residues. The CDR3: CASSRTGHSGNTIYF. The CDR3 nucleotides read TGTGCCAGCAGTCGGACAGGCCACTCTGGAAACACCATATATTTT.

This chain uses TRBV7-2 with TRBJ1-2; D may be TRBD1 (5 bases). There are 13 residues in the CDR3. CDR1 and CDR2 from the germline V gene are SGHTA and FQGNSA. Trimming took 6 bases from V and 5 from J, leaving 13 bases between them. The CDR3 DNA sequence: TGTGCCAGCAGGGGGGGAGTCGGATATGGCTACACCTTC. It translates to CASRGGVGYGYTF.

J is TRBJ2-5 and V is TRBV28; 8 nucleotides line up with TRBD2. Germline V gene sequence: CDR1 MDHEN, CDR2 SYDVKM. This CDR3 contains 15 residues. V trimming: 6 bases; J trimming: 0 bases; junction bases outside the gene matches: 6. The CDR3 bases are TGTGCCAGCAGCCTAAGACTAGCGAACCAAGAGACCCAGTACTTC. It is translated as CASSLRLANQETQYF.

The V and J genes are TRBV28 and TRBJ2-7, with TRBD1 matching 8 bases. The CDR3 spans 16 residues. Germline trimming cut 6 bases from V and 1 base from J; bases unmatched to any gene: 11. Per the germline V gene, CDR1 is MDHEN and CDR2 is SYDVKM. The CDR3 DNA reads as TGTGCCAGCAGCCCCTTCGGACAGGGAGGTTCCTACGAGCAGTACTTC. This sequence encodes CASSPFGQGGSYEQYF.

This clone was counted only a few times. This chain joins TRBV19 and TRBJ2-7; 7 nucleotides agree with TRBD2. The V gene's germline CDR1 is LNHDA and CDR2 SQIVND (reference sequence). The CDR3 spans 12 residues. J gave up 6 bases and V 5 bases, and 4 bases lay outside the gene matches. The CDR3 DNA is TGTGCCAGTAGTCTCCGGACTAGCGAGCAGTACTTC. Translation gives CASSLRTSEQYF.

This CDR3 reads CAWRRNTEAFF. CDR3 DNA: TGTGCCTGGAGACGTAACACTGAAGCTTTCTTT. V is TRBV30 and J is TRBJ1-1; D not resolved. With 3 bases removed from V and 2 bases from J, the gap between germline ends came to 4 bases. Per the germline V gene, CDR1 is GTSNPN and CDR2 is SVGIG (reference sequence). The CDR3 covers 11 residues.

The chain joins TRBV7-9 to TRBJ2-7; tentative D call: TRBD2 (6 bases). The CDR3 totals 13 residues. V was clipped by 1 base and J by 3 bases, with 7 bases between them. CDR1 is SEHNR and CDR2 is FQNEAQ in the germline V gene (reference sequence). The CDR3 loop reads CASSLVEGYEQYF. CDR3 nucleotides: TGTGCCAGCAGCTTAGTGGAGGGCTACGAGCAGTACTTC.

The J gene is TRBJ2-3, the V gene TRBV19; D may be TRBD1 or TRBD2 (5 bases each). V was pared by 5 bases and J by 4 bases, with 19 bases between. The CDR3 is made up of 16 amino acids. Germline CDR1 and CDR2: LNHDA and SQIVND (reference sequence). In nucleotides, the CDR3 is TGTGCCAGTAGTGGACCGACGGGACGTCGTTCAGATACGCAGTATTTT. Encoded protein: CASSGPTGRRSDTQYF.

CDR3 nucleotide sequence: TGTGCCAGCAGTTTATTCCCCCCAGGGGGTTTCAACGGGGAGCTGTTTTTT. It specifies CASSLFPPGGFNGELFF. This chain connects TRBV28 to TRBJ2-2, with 7 bases that match TRBD1. The CDR3 covers 17 residues. CDR1 is MDHEN and CDR2 is SYDVKM in the germline V gene. V lost 1 base and J lost 7; bases outside the gene matches: 12.

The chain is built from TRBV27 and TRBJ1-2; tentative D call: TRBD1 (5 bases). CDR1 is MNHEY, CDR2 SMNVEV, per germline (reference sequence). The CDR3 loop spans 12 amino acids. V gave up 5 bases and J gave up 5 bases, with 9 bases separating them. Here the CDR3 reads CASSPGGYGYTF. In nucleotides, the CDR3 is TGTGCCAGCAGTCCCGGGGGGTATGGCTACACCTTC.